This T cell receptor beta chain came from a study of cytomegalovirus exposure and HLA in healthy donors. The CDR3 totals 16 residues. The junction had 17 bases not matched to a gene; V was cut back by 6 bases and J by 11 bases. Germline CDR1 and CDR2: MNHEY and SMNVEV (reference sequence). General study points: Rarity held for most TCR sequences, but there were some public TCRs that occurred in many donors. Altogether, about 160 TCR beta chains were recorded as cytomegalovirus-associated.

Libraries were prepared by immunoSEQ multiplex PCR; TCRdb keeps only in-frame clonotypes and omits some of them. The sample yields about 78,000 clones, about 95% seen once. Comments on this clone: Its cognate antigen is unknown.

The sample taken for sequencing was PBMCs. The sequence was obtained from a man between 18 and 35 years old in good health and CMV-seropositive. This chain connects TRBV27 to TRBJ2-4; 9 nucleotides line up with TRBD1. This CDR3 reads CASRTYLRDRVALQYF. CDR3 bases: TGTGCCAGCAGGACTTACTTACGGGACAGGGTCGCCCTTCAGTACTTC.